Sequencing of this TCR beta chain was carried out in a study of T cell repertoires and HLA-DP antigens. This table comes from immunoSEQ multiplex PCR, and its TCRdb copy is limited to in-frame clones, with some not included. The repertoire includes about 73,000 clones, roughly 75% of them detected once, and roughly 1.5% sits in the top ten. The junction had 3 bases not matched to a gene; V was cut back by 1 base and J by 3 bases. The germline V gene encodes CDR1 SGHTA and CDR2 FQGNSA. CDR3 size: 15 residues. In the case of this clone: The antigen is undetermined.

Sequencing was performed on CD4+ T cells from PBMCs. This TCR derives from a man in his 60s in good health and CMV-seronegative. The chain recombines TRBV7-2 with TRBJ1-1, with 9 bases matching TRBD1. The CDR3 bases are TGTGCCAGCAGCTTAGACAGGGGGCGGGACACTGAAGCTTTCTTT. Encoded protein: CASSLDRGRDTEAFF.